This T cell receptor beta chain stems from a study of cytomegalovirus exposure and HLA in healthy donors. The CDR3 is 17 amino acids. V lost 6 bases to trimming and J lost 5 bases; unmatched junction nucleotides: 12. CDR1 is MDHEN, CDR2 SYDVKM, per germline. Sequencing was performed with immunoSEQ multiplex PCR; in TCRdb, only in-frame clones are kept and a portion is missing. The table includes some 76,000 clones, roughly 94% detected once. This TCR was recovered from a woman under 30 in good health and CMV-seropositive. Input material: PBMCs. The chain uses TRBV28 and TRBJ2-1; 11 nucleotides align to TRBD2. This CDR3 reads CASSSSRLAGFHNEQFF. Here the CDR3 DNA reads TGTGCCAGCAGCTCCTCCAGACTAGCGGGGTTCCACAATGAGCAGTTCTTC.